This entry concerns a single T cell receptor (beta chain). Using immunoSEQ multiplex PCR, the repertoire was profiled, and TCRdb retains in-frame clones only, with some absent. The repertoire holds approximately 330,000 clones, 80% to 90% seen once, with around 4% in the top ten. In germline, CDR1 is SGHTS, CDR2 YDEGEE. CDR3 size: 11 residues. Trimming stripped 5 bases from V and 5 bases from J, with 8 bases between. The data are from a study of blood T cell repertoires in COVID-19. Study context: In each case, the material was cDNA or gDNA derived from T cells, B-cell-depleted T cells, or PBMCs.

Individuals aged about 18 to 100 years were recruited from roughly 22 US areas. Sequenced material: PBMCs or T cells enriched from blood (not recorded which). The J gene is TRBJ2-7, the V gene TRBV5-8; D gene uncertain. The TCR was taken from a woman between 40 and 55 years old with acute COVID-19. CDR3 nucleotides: TGTGCCAGCAGGCGAGCCAACGAGCAGTACTTC. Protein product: CASRRANEQYF.